These 7 T cell receptor beta chains came from one sample sequenced in a study of blood T cell repertoires in COVID-19. TCRdb's table, derived via immunoSEQ multiplex PCR, lists solely in-frame clones and lacks some. The sample has some 150,000 clones; 80% to 90% are singletons. Sequenced: peripheral blood. The receptors shown here come from a man aged 65 to 79 with acute or convalescent COVID-19.

V and J are TRBV2 and TRBJ1-1; 11 bases align to TRBD1. J lost 10 bases, V lost 3 bases, and 7 bases had no gene match. The CDR3 is 14 amino acids. Germline CDR1 and CDR2: SNHLY and FYNNEI. The DNA for the CDR3 is TGTGCCAGCAGTGACAACATAGGGACAGGGGGAGCTTTCTTT. Protein: CASSDNIGTGGAFF.

This sequence joins TRBV7-2 and TRBJ2-4, with 7 positions matching TRBD1. The V and J ends lost 5 bases and 0 bases, in that order; junction bases with no gene match: 7. CDR3 length: 16 amino acids. The V gene's germline CDR1 is SGHTA and CDR2 FQGNSA. The DNA of the CDR3 is TGTGCCAGCAGCCAACCGGGACAGATAGCCAAAAACATTCAGTACTTC. Translated: CASSQPGQIAKNIQYF.

The CDR3 loop is CASSLNIAANTGELFF. Written as DNA, the CDR3 is TGTGCCAGCAGCTTAAATATAGCAGCGAACACCGGGGAGCTGTTTTTT. This sequence joins TRBV11-2 and TRBJ2-2; D ambiguous. The CDR3 has 16 residues. CDR1 SGHAT and CDR2 FQNNGV come from the germline V gene. The V gene lost 2 bases and the J gene lost 0 bases, with 10 bases spanning the gap.

The gene calls are TRBV6-5 and TRBJ2-7; TRBD2 agrees at 15 bases. Germline assignment: CDR1 MNHEY and CDR2 SVGAGI. The CDR3 loop spans 14 amino acids. Trimming removed 6 bases from V and 11 bases from J; junction bases left unmatched: 8. CDR3 sequence (DNA): TGTGCCAGCAGCCCGGGACTAGCGGGAGGCCCCGAGTACTTC. Protein sequence: CASSPGLAGGPEYF.

The CDR3: CASSQDSTSGPNQFF. The DNA for the CDR3 is TGCGCCAGCAGCCAAGATTCGACTAGCGGTCCAAACCAGTTCTTC. The V and J genes are TRBV4-1 and TRBJ2-1; TRBD2 aligns across 9 bases. CDR1 and CDR2 (germline): MGHRA, YSYEKL. The CDR3 length is 15 residues. V trimming: 0 bases; J trimming: 13 bases; junction bases outside the gene matches: 10.

CDR3 DNA: TGTGCCAGCAGCGCTCGAGCGGGAGCCCCAGATACGCAGTATTTT. Its protein product is CASSARAGAPDTQYF. The chain joins TRBV7-8 to TRBJ2-3; TRBD2 agrees at 8 bases. Germline V lookup: CDR1 SGHVS, CDR2 FQNEAQ. The J segment lost 4 bases and the V segment lost 5 bases, leaving 8 bases of the junction unmatched. The CDR3 sequence is 15 residues long.

The chain combines TRBV5-5 with TRBJ2-3; D not resolved. The CDR3 is 16 residues long. Germline CDR1 SGHKS, CDR2 YYEKEE (reference sequence). V was clipped by 4 bases and J by 1 base, with 16 bases between them. The CDR3 bases are TGTGCCAGCAGCGACCGGCCAGCGCCCGGCACAGATACGCAGTATTTT. Translating it yields CASSDRPAPGTDTQYF.